This note documents a single TCR beta chain sequence. This sample stems from a study of shared clonotypes between healthy human individuals. Sequencing was performed on unsorted PBMC DNA using ten immunoSEQ deep assay plates. Original data processing: Owing to the provision of junction-only sequences devoid of quality scores by immunoSEQ, filtering differed. Only in-frame clones appear in the TCRdb table, and some are missing; sequencing was by immunoSEQ multiplex PCR. V and J calls and clone size are copied from that table; D and trimming were computed from the DNA. The data show 490,000 or so clones, 70% to 85% seen once. Germline lookup yields CDR1 SGHAT and CDR2 FQNNGV. CDR3 length equals 15 residues. V gave up 5 bases and J gave up 7 bases; unmatched junction bases: 8.

This chain links TRBV11-2 with TRBJ2-5, with 12 bases lining up with TRBD2. Sequenced sample: PBMCs. The sequence derives from a woman aged 40 to 55 in good health. Some clones in this sample may be carry-over from other donors' samples. In nucleotides, the CDR3 is TGTGCCAGCAGCGCGAGACTAGCGGGAGCTCCGACCCAGTACTTC. Its translation is CASSARLAGAPTQYF.